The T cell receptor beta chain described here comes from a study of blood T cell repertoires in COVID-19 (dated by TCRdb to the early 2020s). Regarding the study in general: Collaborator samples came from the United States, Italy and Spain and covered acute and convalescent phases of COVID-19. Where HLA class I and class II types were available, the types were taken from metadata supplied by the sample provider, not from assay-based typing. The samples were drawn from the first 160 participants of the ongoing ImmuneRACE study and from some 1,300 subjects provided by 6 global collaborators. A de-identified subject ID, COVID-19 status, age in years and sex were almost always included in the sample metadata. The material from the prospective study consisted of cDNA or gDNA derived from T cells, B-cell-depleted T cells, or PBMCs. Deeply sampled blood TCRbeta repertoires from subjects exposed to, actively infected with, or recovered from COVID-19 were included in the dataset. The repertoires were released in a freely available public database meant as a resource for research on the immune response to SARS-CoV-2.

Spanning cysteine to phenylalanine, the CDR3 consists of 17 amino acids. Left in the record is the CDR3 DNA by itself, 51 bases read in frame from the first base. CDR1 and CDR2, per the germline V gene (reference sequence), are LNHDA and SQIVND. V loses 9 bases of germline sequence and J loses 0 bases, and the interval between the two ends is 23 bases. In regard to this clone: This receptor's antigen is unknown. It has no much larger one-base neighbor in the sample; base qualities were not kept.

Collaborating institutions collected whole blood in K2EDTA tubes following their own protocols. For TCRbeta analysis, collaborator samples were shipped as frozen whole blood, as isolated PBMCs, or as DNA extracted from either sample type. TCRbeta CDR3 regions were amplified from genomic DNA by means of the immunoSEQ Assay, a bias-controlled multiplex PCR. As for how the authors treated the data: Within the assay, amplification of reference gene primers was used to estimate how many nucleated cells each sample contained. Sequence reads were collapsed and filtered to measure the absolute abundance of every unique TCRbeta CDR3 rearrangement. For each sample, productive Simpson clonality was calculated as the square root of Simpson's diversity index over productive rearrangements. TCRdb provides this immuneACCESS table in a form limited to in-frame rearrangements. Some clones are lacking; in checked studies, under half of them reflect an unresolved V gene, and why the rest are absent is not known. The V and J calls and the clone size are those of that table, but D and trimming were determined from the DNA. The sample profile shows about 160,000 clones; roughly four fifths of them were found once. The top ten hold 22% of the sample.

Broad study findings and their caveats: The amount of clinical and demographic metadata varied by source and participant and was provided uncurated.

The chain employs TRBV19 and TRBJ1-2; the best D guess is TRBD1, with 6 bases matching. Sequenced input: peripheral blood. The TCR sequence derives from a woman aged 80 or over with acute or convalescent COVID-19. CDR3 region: CASNPSGAEGANYGYTF. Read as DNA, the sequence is TGTGCCAGCAATCCCAGCGGGGCGGAGGGGGCTAACTATGGCTACACCTTC.